This TCR beta chain was captured in a study of blood T cell repertoires in COVID-19 (dated by TCRdb to between 2020 and 2021). About the study as a whole: Samples covering the acute and convalescent phases of COVID-19 were provided by collaborators in the United States, Italy and Spain. HLA class I and class II types, where available, came from metadata supplied by the sample provider rather than from assay-based typing. The repertoires were released in a freely available public database intended as a resource for research on the immune response to SARS-CoV-2. The prospective study material was composed of cDNA or gDNA derived from T cells, B-cell-depleted T cells, or PBMCs. Samples were obtained from the ongoing ImmuneRACE study (first 160 participants) and from 1,200 or so subjects provided by 6 global collaborators. Subjects who had been exposed to COVID-19, were actively infected with it, or had recovered from it provided the deeply sampled blood TCRbeta repertoires that made up the dataset. Nearly every sample came with metadata listing a de-identified subject ID, COVID-19 status, age in years and sex.

What the research found in general, with its limitations: The amount of clinical and demographic metadata varied by source and participant and was provided uncurated.

Comments on this clone: Its antigen is unknown. Base qualities are not at hand, and no much larger clone is one base apart.

Enrolling through a virtual design, the prospective study's participants ranged in age from about 18 to 89 years and lived across 24 United States geographic areas. Cohort assignment in the prospective study relied on participant-reported clinical history from a screening survey and a study questionnaire. For ImmuneRACE Cohort 3, a participant was defined as recovered based on two consecutive negative NP/OP PCR tests, clearance by a healthcare professional, or resolution of symptoms. In the prospective study, mobile phlebotomists collected whole blood, serum and a nasopharyngeal or oropharyngeal swab from each participant. Additional blood draws and questionnaires over an approximately 2-month period could optionally be provided by prospective study participants. Prospective study blood samples were shipped either frozen or at room temperature before DNA extraction. For this chain, trimming is 0 bases at the V end and 2 bases at the J end, and the number of junction bases without a gene match is 10. The CDR3 numbers 18 residues from cysteine through phenylalanine. The read is trimmed to its CDR3 DNA, 54 bases read in frame from base 1. Reading the germline V gene gives CDR1 SGHTA and CDR2 FQGNSA.

TCRbeta CDR3 regions were amplified from genomic DNA using the immunoSEQ Assay, a bias-controlled multiplex PCR. The original methods were these. The number of nucleated cells in each sample was estimated from the amplification of reference gene primers within the assay. To quantify the absolute abundance of each unique TCRbeta CDR3 rearrangement, sequence reads were collapsed and filtered. For each sample, productive Simpson clonality was calculated as the square root of Simpson's diversity index over productive rearrangements. The source is immuneACCESS, and TCRdb retained only in-frame sequences with V and J called. Part of the clones is not carried over; for the studies checked, unresolved V genes explain less than half of this, and the remainder is unexplained. V, J and clone size derive from that table, while D and trimming were established from the DNA sequence. The sample records more than 150,000 clones, about nine tenths of which are singletons. The ten largest clones take up around 2% of the sample.

The chain uses TRBV7-2 and TRBJ2-3, with 8 bases aligning to TRBD2. The receptor was derived from a woman in her twenties or thirties who had recovered from COVID-19. The sample taken for sequencing was PBMCs or T cells enriched from blood (not recorded which). The DNA sequence is given as TGTGCCAGCAGCTTAGCCGGAAGGGGCGGGAGGATCACAGATACGCAGTATTTT. Translated, it gives CASSLAGRGGRITDTQYF.